These 15 T cell receptor beta chains were sequenced from one sample in a study of shared clonotypes between healthy human individuals (dated by TCRdb to the early 2020s). Library generation was performed with the immunoSEQ multiplex PCR assay. Entries here come from immuneACCESS through TCRdb and include only in-frame sequences with V and J called. Some clones fail to appear in such tables; in the studies checked, an unresolved V gene covers under half of the shortfall, and the cause of the remainder is unknown. In all, the sample holds roughly 2.5 million clones, and just over 90% of those were seen once. In total, the top ten clones hold over 0.12% of the sample. The sample taken for sequencing was naive CD4+ T cells sorted from blood. What this sample's cell subset or site label stands for: CD45RA+ positively selected. The receptors originated from a man aged 18-30 years in good health.

The chain couples TRBV5-4 to TRBJ1-1; a weak D match, TRBD1 (5 bases). Germline CDR1 is SGHNT and CDR2 is YYREEE (reference sequence). This CDR3 has 15 amino acids. Trimming shortened V by 4 bases and J by 10 bases, and 23 bases separated the two germline ends. CDR3 DNA sequence: TGTGCCAGCAGCACGCCTTTAGGACAACCTCTGGGAGCTTTCTTT. Amino acids: CASSTPLGQPLGAFF.

The chain employs TRBV5-1 and TRBJ1-1; TRBD1 matches at 7 bases. The length of the CDR3 is 18 residues. V was clipped by 2 bases and J by 0 bases; unmatched bases: 13. The germline V gene has CDR1 SGHRS and CDR2 YFSETQ. As DNA, the CDR3 is TGCGCCAGCAGCTTATACAGGGGTTATACGGCCATGAACACTGAAGCTTTCTTT. It translates to CASSLYRGYTAMNTEAFF.

The chain has TRBV9 and TRBJ1-3; D uncertain. Trimming pared 4 bases from V and 2 bases from J, leaving 13 bases between. Germline lookup yields CDR1 SGDLS and CDR2 YYNGEE. The CDR3 is 15 residues long. Here the CDR3 DNA reads TGTGCCAGCAGCCCCTTGACGGGAACTGGAAACACCATATATTTT. Its protein product is CASSPLTGTGNTIYF.

The rearrangement joins TRBV15 to TRBJ1-1; 10 bases are shared with TRBD1. CDR1 and CDR2 (germline): LNHNV, YYDKDF (reference sequence). With V trimmed by 3 bases and J by 7 bases, 8 bases remained unmatched. This CDR3 spans 15 amino acids. The CDR3 region has the DNA TGTGCCACCAGCAGGGTGAGACAGGGGGCTGGTGAAGCTTTCTTT. Translation gives CATSRVRQGAGEAFF. The full variable domain, with the rest looked up from reference TRBV15 and TRBJ1-1, is DAMVIQNPRYQVTQFGKPVTLSCSQTLNHNVMYWYQQKSSQAPKLLFHYYDKDFNNEADTPDNFQSRRPNTSFCFLDIRSPGLGDTAMYLCATSRVRQGAGEAFFGQGTRLTVV.

The J gene is TRBJ2-1, the V gene TRBV2, with 7 bases that match TRBD2. CDR1 and CDR2 from the germline V gene are SNHLY and FYNNEI. CDR3 length equals 16 residues. The V segment lost 3 bases and the J segment 4 bases; nucleotides outside the gene matches: 9. This chain's CDR3 is CASSEFGGGGYNEQFF. In nucleotides, the CDR3 is TGTGCCAGCAGTGAGTTTGGCGGGGGAGGGTACAATGAGCAGTTCTTC. The variable domain in full, with the rest retrieved from reference TRBV2 and TRBJ2-1, is EPEVTQTPSHQVTQMGQEVILRCVPISNHLYFYWYRQILGQKVEFLVSFYNNEISEKSEIFDDQFSVERPDGSNFTLKIRSTKLEDSAMYFCASSEFGGGGYNEQFFGPGTRLTVL.

In nucleotides, the CDR3 is TGTGCCAGTATCTCGGACAGGGCCGCACGTGGCTACACCTTC. This codes for CASISDRAARGYTF. V gene TRBV19 combines with J gene TRBJ1-2, with 8 bases that match TRBD1. J gave up 7 bases and V 7 bases, and 11 bases lay outside the gene matches. Germline V gene data show CDR1 as LNHDA and CDR2 as SQIVND (reference sequence). This CDR3 has 14 amino acids.

The chain uses TRBV28 and TRBJ1-1; the D gene is possibly TRBD1 (5 bases). The CDR3 extends over 15 amino acids. Deletions cut 5 bases from V and 2 bases from J, with 15 bases between. Per germline, CDR1 MDHEN and CDR2 SYDVKM. CDR3 protein: CASSLPGLSNTEAFF. The CDR3 coding sequence is TGTGCCAGCAGTCTACCGGGACTTTCCAACACTGAAGCTTTCTTT.

A few counts support this clone. Other DNA sequences in this specimen translate into the identical CDR3. The chain uses TRBV2 and TRBJ1-6; possibly TRBD1 for D (5 bases). The CDR3 extends over 12 amino acids. Germline CDR1 SNHLY, CDR2 FYNNEI. Trimming removed 3 bases from V and 9 bases from J, with 6 bases in between. The CDR3 loop is CASSEGGSPLHF. The CDR3 nucleotides are TGTGCCAGCAGTGAGGGGGGTTCACCCCTCCACTTT.

V is TRBV5-4 and J is TRBJ2-2; 10 positions agree with TRBD2. The V gene's germline CDR1 is SGHNT and CDR2 YYREEE (reference sequence). The CDR3 covers 15 residues. With V trimmed by 4 bases and J by 5 bases, 5 bases remained unmatched. The CDR3: CASSRKREGTGELFF. The CDR3 DNA reads TGTGCCAGCAGCCGCAAGCGGGAGGGAACCGGGGAGCTGTTTTTT.

The chain is built from TRBV18 and TRBJ2-3, with TRBD2 matching 9 bases. V was clipped by 0 bases and J by 2 bases; unmatched bases: 9. The V gene's germline CDR1 is KGHSH and CDR2 LQKENI. The CDR3 has 18 amino acids. CDR3 amino acids: CASSPPQGLATVTDTQYF. The CDR3 nucleotides are TGTGCCAGCTCACCACCGCAAGGACTAGCGACTGTCACAGATACGCAGTATTTT.

This clone was picked up one time. The chain has TRBV5-1 and TRBJ1-4; weak D call: TRBD1 (6 bases). Germline V CDR1 and CDR2: SGHRS, YFSETQ. The CDR3 has 15 residues. V lost 3 bases and J 3 bases, leaving 12 bases between the germline ends. CDR3 in amino acids: CASSSRGIANEKLFF. In nucleotides, the CDR3 is TGCGCCAGCAGCTCAAGGGGGATCGCTAATGAAAAACTGTTTTTT.

V gene TRBV7-9 combines with J gene TRBJ2-1, with 7 bases aligning to TRBD2. The germline V gene encodes CDR1 SEHNR and CDR2 FQNEAQ (reference sequence). The CDR3 runs to 17 residues. The V segment lost 5 bases and the J segment 8 bases; nucleotides outside the gene matches: 18. In DNA, the CDR3 is TGTGCCAGCAGCCCCGAAGGAGGGAGGGGTCGCCGGGATGAGCAGTTCTTC. Amino acids: CASSPEGGRGRRDEQFF.

The sample holds a few counts of this clone. The same CDR3 arises from other DNA sequences in this sample as well. This chain connects TRBV2 to TRBJ2-5, with D unclear. The V end lost 4 bases, the J end lost 4 bases, and 1 base lay between the germline ends. The CDR3 contains 10 residues. CDR1 and CDR2 (germline): SNHLY, FYNNEI. CDR3 in DNA: TGTGCCAGCAGTGTAGAGACCCAGTACTTC. This sequence encodes CASSVETQYF.

The chain couples TRBV30 to TRBJ2-2; 10 bases match TRBD1. CDR1 is GTSNPN and CDR2 is SVGIG in the germline V gene (reference sequence). The CDR3 covers 18 residues. V was pared by 1 base and J by 3 bases, with 11 bases of the junction left unmatched. CDR3 protein: CAWSAPYRQGADTGELFF. The CDR3 DNA sequence: TGTGCCTGGAGTGCTCCCTATCGACAGGGGGCGGACACCGGGGAGCTGTTTTTT.

The gene calls are TRBV28 and TRBJ1-2; TRBD1 agrees at 12 bases. V dropped 7 bases and J dropped 6; count of bases not matched to a gene: 9. This CDR3 spans 15 amino acids. The germline CDR1 and CDR2 sequences are MDHEN and SYDVKM. The CDR3 nucleotides are TGTGCCAGCACCGCTTCCGGGACAGGGGGCAATGGCTACACCTTC. Amino acids: CASTASGTGGNGYTF.